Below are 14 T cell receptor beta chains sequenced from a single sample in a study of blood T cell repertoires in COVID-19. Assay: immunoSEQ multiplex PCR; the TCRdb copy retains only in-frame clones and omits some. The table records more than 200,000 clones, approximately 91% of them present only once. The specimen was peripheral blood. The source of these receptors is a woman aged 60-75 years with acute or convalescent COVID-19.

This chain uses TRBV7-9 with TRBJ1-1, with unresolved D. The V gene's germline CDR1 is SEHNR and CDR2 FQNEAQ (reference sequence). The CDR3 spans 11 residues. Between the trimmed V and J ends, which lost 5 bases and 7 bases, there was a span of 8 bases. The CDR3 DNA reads TGTGCCAGCAGCACCTACAGTGAAGCTTTCTTT. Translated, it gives CASSTYSEAFF.

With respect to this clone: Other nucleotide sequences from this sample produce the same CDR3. The CDR3 DNA reads as TGTGCCAGCAGCCAAGATCTAGAGAACACTGAAGCTTTCTTT. This translates into CASSQDLENTEAFF. The chain links TRBV3-1 (or the pseudogene TRBV3-2) to TRBJ1-1; D gene uncertain. Trimming removed 0 bases at V and 1 base at J, with 6 bases between. Looked up from germline, CDR1 is LGHDT and CDR2 is YNNKEL (reference sequence). This CDR3 is built from 14 residues.

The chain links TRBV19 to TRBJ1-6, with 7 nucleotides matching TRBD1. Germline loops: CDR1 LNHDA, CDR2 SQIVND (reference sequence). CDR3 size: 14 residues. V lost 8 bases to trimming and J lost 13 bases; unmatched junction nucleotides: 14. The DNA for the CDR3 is TGTGCCAGTGGACCTGGGACAGTACGTGGGCCCCTCCACTTT. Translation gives CASGPGTVRGPLHF.

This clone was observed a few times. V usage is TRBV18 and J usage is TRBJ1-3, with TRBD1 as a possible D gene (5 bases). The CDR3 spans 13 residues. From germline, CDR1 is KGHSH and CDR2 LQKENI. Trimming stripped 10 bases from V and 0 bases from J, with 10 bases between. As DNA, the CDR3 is TGTGCCACCGCCGGGGGCTCTGGAAACACCATATATTTT. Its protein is CATAGGSGNTIYF. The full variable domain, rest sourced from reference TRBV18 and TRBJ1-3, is NAGVMQNPRHLVRRRGQEARLRCSPMKGHSHVYWYRQLPEEGLKFMVYLQKENIIDESGMPKERFSAEFPKEGPSILRIQQVVRGDSAAYFCATAGGSGNTIYFGEGSWLTVV.

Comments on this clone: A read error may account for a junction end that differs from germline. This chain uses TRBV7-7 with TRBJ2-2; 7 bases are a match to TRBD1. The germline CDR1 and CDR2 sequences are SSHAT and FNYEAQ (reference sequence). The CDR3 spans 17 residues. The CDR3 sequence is CASSSRGTDQNTGELFF. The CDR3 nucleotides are TGTGCTAGCAGCTCTAGGGGGACAGACCAGAACACCGGGGAGCTGTTTTTT.

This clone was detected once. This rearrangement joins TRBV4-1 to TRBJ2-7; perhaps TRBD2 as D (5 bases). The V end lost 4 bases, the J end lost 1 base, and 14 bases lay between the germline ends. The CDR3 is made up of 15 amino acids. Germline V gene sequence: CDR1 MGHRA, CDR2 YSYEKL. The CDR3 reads CASSRSGEGSYEQYF. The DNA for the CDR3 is TGCGCCAGCAGCCGGAGCGGAGAGGGATCCTACGAGCAGTACTTC.

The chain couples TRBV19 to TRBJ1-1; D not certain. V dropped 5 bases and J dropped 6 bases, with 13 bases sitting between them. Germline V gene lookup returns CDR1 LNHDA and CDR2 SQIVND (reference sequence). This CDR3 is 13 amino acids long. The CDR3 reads CASSVTMNAEAFF. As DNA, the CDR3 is TGTGCCAGTAGTGTAACTATGAATGCTGAAGCTTTCTTT.

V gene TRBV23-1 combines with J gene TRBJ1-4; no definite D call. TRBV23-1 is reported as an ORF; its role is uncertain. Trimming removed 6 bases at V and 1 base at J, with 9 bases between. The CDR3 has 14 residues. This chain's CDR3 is CASRRQETNEKLFF. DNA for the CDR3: TGCGCCAGCAGACGACAAGAAACTAATGAAAAACTGTTTTTT.

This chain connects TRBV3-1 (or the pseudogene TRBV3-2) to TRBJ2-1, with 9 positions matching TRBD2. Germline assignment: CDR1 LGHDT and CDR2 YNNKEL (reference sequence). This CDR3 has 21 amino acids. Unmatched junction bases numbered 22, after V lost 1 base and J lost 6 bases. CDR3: CASSQGPNAGGPDLLFNEQFF. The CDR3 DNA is TGTGCCAGCAGCCAAGGCCCCAACGCGGGAGGGCCGGACCTACTTTTCAATGAGCAGTTCTTC.

This chain's CDR3 is CASGRWAGGGETQYF. The DNA of the CDR3 is TGTGCCAGTGGAAGATGGGCAGGGGGCGGAGAGACCCAGTACTTC. The gene calls are TRBV19 and TRBJ2-5; 8 nucleotides align to TRBD1. The length of the CDR3 is 15 residues. The V segment lost 8 bases and the J segment 4 bases; nucleotides outside the gene matches: 12. CDR1 is LNHDA and CDR2 is SQIVND in the germline V gene (reference sequence).

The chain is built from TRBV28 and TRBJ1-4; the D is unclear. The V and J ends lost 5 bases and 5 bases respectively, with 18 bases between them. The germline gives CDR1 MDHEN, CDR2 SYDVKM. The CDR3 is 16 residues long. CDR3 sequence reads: CASSGERSVKNEKLFF. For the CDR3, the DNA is TGTGCCAGCAGTGGAGAGCGGAGCGTAAAAAATGAAAAACTGTTTTTT.

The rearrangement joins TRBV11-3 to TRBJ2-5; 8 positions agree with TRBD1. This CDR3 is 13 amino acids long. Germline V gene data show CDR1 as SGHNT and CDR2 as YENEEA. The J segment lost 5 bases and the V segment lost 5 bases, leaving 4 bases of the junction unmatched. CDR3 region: CASSRQGRETQYF. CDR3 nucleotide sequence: TGTGCCAGCAGCCGACAGGGGAGGGAGACCCAGTACTTC. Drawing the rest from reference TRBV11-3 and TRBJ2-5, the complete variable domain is EAGVVQSPRYKIIEKKQPVAFWCNPISGHNTLYWYLQNLGQGPELLIRYENEEAVDDSQLPKDRFSAERLKGVDSTLKIQPAELGDSAVYLCASSRQGRETQYFGPGTRLLVL.

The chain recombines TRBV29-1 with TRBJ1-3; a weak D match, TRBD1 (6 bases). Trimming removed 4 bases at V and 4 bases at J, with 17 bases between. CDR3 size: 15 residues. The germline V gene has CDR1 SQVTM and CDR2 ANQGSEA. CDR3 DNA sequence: TGCAGCGTTGTGGGCTTACAGGGTCCCGGAAACACCATATATTTT. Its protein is CSVVGLQGPGNTIYF.

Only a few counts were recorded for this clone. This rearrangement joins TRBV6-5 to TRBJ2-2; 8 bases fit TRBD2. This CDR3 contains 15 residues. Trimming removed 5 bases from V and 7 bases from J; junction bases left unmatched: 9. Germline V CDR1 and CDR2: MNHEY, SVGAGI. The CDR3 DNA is TGTGCCAGCAGTCAAAGCGGGAGAGGGGGCGGGGAGCTGTTTTTT. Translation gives CASSQSGRGGGELFF.